The 5 T cell receptor beta chains given below trace back to one sample, sequenced in a study of graft-versus-host responses after intestinal transplantation. Sequenced by immunoSEQ multiplex PCR; TCRdb stores in-frame clones only, minus some. The profile shows roughly 120,000 clones, over 80% of them singletons. These receptors have no known antigen. The specimen was unstimulated CD4+ T cells sorted from spleen or lymph node cells, collected before intestinal transplant. The receptor source for this set is a human donor who received an intestinal transplant.

J is TRBJ2-3 and V is TRBV18, with 7 bases identical to TRBD2. The CDR3 has 14 residues. CDR1 and CDR2 (germline): KGHSH, LQKENI. Trimming at V came to 2 bases and at J to 2 bases, leaving 1 base not matched to a gene. DNA of the CDR3: TGTGCCAGCTCACCAGGGAGGGTCACAGATACGCAGTATTTT. Translation gives CASSPGRVTDTQYF.

This clone was recorded once. The chain couples TRBV6-5 to TRBJ1-5; perhaps TRBD1 as D (5 bases). CDR1 and CDR2 (germline): MNHEY, SVGAGI. The V gene lost 2 bases and the J gene lost 1 base, with 9 bases spanning the gap. CDR3 length: 15 amino acids. The DNA for the CDR3 is TGTGCCAGCAGTTACAGGGGACTGAGCAATCAGCCCCAGCATTTT. This codes for CASSYRGLSNQPQHF.

Here the CDR3 reads CASSGGGNYEQYF. DNA of the CDR3: TGTGCCAGCAGTGGGGGGGGGAACTACGAGCAGTACTTC. The chain has TRBV7-2 and TRBJ2-7; 7 nucleotides line up with TRBD2. Germline CDR1 SGHTA, CDR2 FQGNSA. There are 13 residues in the CDR3. Trimming removed 6 bases from V and 3 bases from J; junction bases left unmatched: 5.

This clone was found once. The V call is TRBV6-6, the J call TRBJ1-1, with D maybe TRBD1 (6 bases). The CDR3 consists of 13 residues. V lost 6 bases and J lost 0, with 8 bases in between. The germline gives CDR1 MNHNY, CDR2 SVGAGI (reference sequence). In DNA, the CDR3 is TGTGCCAGCAGCCGACAGGTGAACACTGAAGCTTTCTTT. Encoded protein: CASSRQVNTEAFF.

The CDR3 spells CASSPTSGSGSGELFF. CDR3 nucleotide sequence: TGCGCCAGCAGCCCTACTAGCGGGAGCGGGTCCGGGGAGCTGTTTTTT. The chain joins TRBV10-1 to TRBJ2-2; 11 bases fit TRBD2. The CDR3 totals 16 residues. Germline-derived CDR1 and CDR2 are WNHNN and SYGVQD (reference sequence). V shed 6 bases, J shed 6 bases, and the junction held 9 bases outside the gene matches.